Shown below are 30 T cell receptor beta chains from a single sample sequenced in a study of cytomegalovirus exposure and HLA in healthy donors. Both 60 Vbeta primers and 13 Jbeta primers went into the PCR. TCRdb's copy holds only in-frame clones and misses some; the assay was immunoSEQ multiplex PCR. The sample contains 100,000 to 150,000 clones, roughly four fifths of which appear only once. Sequencing used PBMCs. Receptors were obtained from a woman in her sixties in good health and CMV-seronegative.

The chain employs TRBV18 and TRBJ2-1, with 7 bases that match TRBD2. In germline, CDR1 is KGHSH, CDR2 LQKENI. V lost 3 bases to trimming and J lost 8 bases; unmatched junction nucleotides: 13. CDR3 size: 16 residues. The DNA for the CDR3 is TGTGCCAGCTCACCCTCGATGGTTAGCGGGTTTCATGAGCAGTTCTTC. Protein sequence: CASSPSMVSGFHEQFF.

The gene calls are TRBV4-1 and TRBJ1-2, with 7 bases fitting TRBD1. Unmatched junction bases numbered 3, after V lost 0 bases and J lost 5 bases. The length of the CDR3 is 14 residues. CDR1 is MGHRA, CDR2 YSYEKL, per germline. The CDR3: CASSQEGTVYGYTF. CDR3 sequence (DNA): TGCGCCAGCAGCCAAGAGGGGACAGTTTATGGCTACACCTTC.

This clone has more than one count but fewer than ten. J is TRBJ1-4 and V is TRBV7-9; tentative D call: TRBD1 (6 bases). The germline V and J ends were trimmed by 7 bases and 7 bases, with 19 bases remaining between them. Germline values: CDR1 SEHNR, CDR2 FQNEAQ (reference sequence). The CDR3 totals 15 residues. This CDR3 reads CASTSIQGIGEKLFF. The CDR3 DNA reads TGTGCCAGCACCTCCATACAGGGAATTGGTGAAAAACTGTTTTTT.

This sequence joins TRBV5-4 and TRBJ2-7, with 7 bases identical to TRBD1. CDR3 length: 15 residues. The V gene end was trimmed by 0 bases and the J gene end by 2 bases; junction bases not matched to a gene: 5. Germline V gene data show CDR1 as SGHNT and CDR2 as YYREEE (reference sequence). CDR3 sequence (DNA): TGTGCCAGCAGCTTGGGGGGCACAGGGGCCTACGAGCAGTACTTC. This gives the protein CASSLGGTGAYEQYF. The entire variable domain, with the rest obtained from reference TRBV5-4 and TRBJ2-7, is as follows: ETGVTQSPTHLIKTRGQQVTLRCSSQSGHNTVSWYQQALGQGPQFIFQYYREEENGRGNFPPRFSGLQFPNYSSELNVNALELDDSALYLCASSLGGTGAYEQYFGPGTRLTVT.

This chain connects TRBV2 to TRBJ2-5; D is possibly TRBD2 (6 bases). V lost 8 bases, J lost 5 bases, and 15 bases lay in between. Germline lookup yields CDR1 SNHLY and CDR2 FYNNEI. The CDR3 length is 13 residues. CDR3 residues: CASRGTAGETQYF. The CDR3 DNA follows: TGTGCCAGCCGTGGGACGGCGGGGGAGACCCAGTACTTC.

This chain connects TRBV27 to TRBJ2-7, with D maybe TRBD2 (6 bases). Trimming pared 3 bases from V and 4 bases from J, leaving 13 bases between. The CDR3 spans 14 residues. Germline V lookup: CDR1 MNHEY, CDR2 SMNVEV (reference sequence). CDR3 region: CASSLRVRDYEQYF. The CDR3, as DNA: TGTGCCAGCAGTTTGAGGGTGCGGGATTACGAGCAGTACTTC.

The V and J genes are TRBV4-1 and TRBJ2-5; D perhaps matches TRBD2 (7 bases). The CDR3 consists of 16 residues. V was cut by 3 bases and J by 5 bases, with 19 bases left in between. The germline gives CDR1 MGHRA, CDR2 YSYEKL. CDR3 protein: CASSHHTGGDGETQYF. The CDR3, as DNA: TGCGCCAGCAGCCACCATACGGGGGGCGATGGGGAGACCCAGTACTTC.

This clone appeared a single time. This chain links TRBV28 with TRBJ1-6, with D possibly being TRBD1 (5 bases). The CDR3 consists of 16 residues. The germline V gene has CDR1 MDHEN and CDR2 SYDVKM. V was pared by 6 bases and J by 3 bases, with 15 bases between. CDR3 coding DNA: TGTGCCAGCAGGGACACAGGCCGAGGCTATAATTCACCCCTCCACTTT. The encoded protein is CASRDTGRGYNSPLHF.

The chain joins TRBV5-1 to TRBJ1-2; 11 bases align to TRBD1. Trimming cost V 3 bases and J 6 bases; bases outside gene matches: 7. The CDR3 totals 15 residues. The germline V gene encodes CDR1 SGHRS and CDR2 YFSETQ. The CDR3 nucleotides are TGCGCCAGCAGCTACGGACAGGGGGCGGTCGATGGCTACACCTTC. This encodes CASSYGQGAVDGYTF.

The J gene is TRBJ2-5, the V gene TRBV9, with D perhaps TRBD2 (5 bases). The CDR3 contains 15 residues. The V end lost 0 bases, the J end lost 4 bases, and 13 bases lay between the germline ends. CDR1 SGDLS and CDR2 YYNGEE come from the germline V gene. CDR3 residues: CASSVEVSSGETQYF. Here the CDR3 DNA reads TGTGCCAGCAGCGTAGAGGTTAGCAGCGGAGAGACCCAGTACTTC. Using reference TRBV9 and TRBJ2-5 for the parts outside the CDR3, the full variable domain is DSGVTQTPKHLITATGQRVTLRCSPRSGDLSVYWYQQSLDQGLQFLIQYYNGEERAKGNILERFSAQQFPDLHSELNLSSLELGDSALYFCASSVEVSSGETQYFGPGTRLLVL.

This clone was found a few times. J is TRBJ2-5 and V is TRBV29-1; 8 bases agree with TRBD1. The germline V gene encodes CDR1 SQVTM and CDR2 ANQGSEA. V was pared by 4 bases and J by 5 bases, with 6 bases of the junction left unmatched. The CDR3 loop spans 13 amino acids. The CDR3 sequence: CSVARGLSETQYF. The DNA for the CDR3 is TGCAGCGTTGCCAGGGGGCTATCGGAGACCCAGTACTTC. The full variable domain, with the rest looked up from reference TRBV29-1 and TRBJ2-5, is SAVISQKPSRDICQRGTSLTIQCQVDSQVTMMFWYRQQPGQSLTLIATANQGSEATYESGFVIDKFPISRPNLTFSTLTVSNMSPEDSSIYLCSVARGLSETQYFGPGTRLLVL.

J is TRBJ2-3 and V is TRBV9; D is possibly TRBD2 (6 bases). Trimming left V 4 bases short and J 0 bases short, with 12 bases between. CDR3 size: 15 residues. The germline V gene encodes CDR1 SGDLS and CDR2 YYNGEE. CDR3: CASSLGTFSTDTQYF. CDR3 bases: TGTGCCAGCAGCCTCGGGACTTTTAGCACAGATACGCAGTATTTT. Using reference TRBV9 and TRBJ2-3 for the parts outside the CDR3, the full variable domain is DSGVTQTPKHLITATGQRVTLRCSPRSGDLSVYWYQQSLDQGLQFLIQYYNGEERAKGNILERFSAQQFPDLHSELNLSSLELGDSALYFCASSLGTFSTDTQYFGPGTRLTVL.

A remark on this clone: This sample also contains other DNA sequences that code for the same CDR3. The chain employs TRBV5-1 and TRBJ2-1, with 12 bases aligning to TRBD2. In germline, CDR1 is SGHRS, CDR2 YFSETQ. J gave up 1 base and V 4 bases, and 3 bases lay outside the gene matches. This CDR3 comprises 16 residues. The CDR3 here is CASSPGLAGSYNEQFF. The CDR3 nucleotides are TGCGCCAGCAGCCCCGGACTAGCGGGGTCCTACAATGAGCAGTTCTTC.

This chain connects TRBV6-6 to TRBJ1-2; D gene unclear. The CDR3 loop spans 13 amino acids. The V and J ends lost 2 bases and 6 bases respectively, with 10 bases between them. Germline CDR1 MNHNY, CDR2 SVGAGI (reference sequence). The CDR3 sequence: CASSYGEGDGYTF. The CDR3 DNA follows: TGTGCCAGCAGTTACGGGGAGGGAGATGGCTACACCTTC.

This chain links TRBV6-1 with TRBJ2-5; TRBD2 aligns across 7 bases. The last part of the DNA fits TRBJ2-7 better; the J call may be wrong. The germline V gene has CDR1 MNHNS and CDR2 SASEGT. CDR3 length: 12 residues. CDR3 protein: CATQRGLYEQYF. The DNA of the CDR3 is TGTGCCACACAGCGGGGCCTCTACGAGCAGTACTTC.

The V and J genes are TRBV18 and TRBJ2-1; perhaps TRBD2 as D (6 bases). This CDR3 spans 13 amino acids. V was shortened by 0 bases and J by 7 bases, with 7 bases between the two germline ends. Germline assignment: CDR1 KGHSH and CDR2 LQKENI. In DNA form, the CDR3 reads TGTGCCAGCTCACCACCGGAGGGTAATGAGCAGTTCTTC. Its protein product is CASSPPEGNEQFF.

The rearrangement links TRBV19 to TRBJ2-2; the D is unclear. CDR3 length: 11 amino acids. In germline, CDR1 is LNHDA, CDR2 SQIVND (reference sequence). Trimming cost V 2 bases and J 8 bases, with 3 bases left between them. CDR3 nucleotide sequence: TGTGCCAGTAGTATATATGGGGAGCTGTTTTTT. Its protein is CASSIYGELFF. The entire variable domain, with the rest obtained from reference TRBV19 and TRBJ2-2, is as follows: DGGITQSPKYLFRKEGQNVTLSCEQNLNHDAMYWYRQDPGQGLRLIYYSQIVNDFQKGDIAEGYSVSREKKESFPLTVTSAQKNPTAFYLCASSIYGELFFGEGSRLTVL.

This rearrangement joins TRBV7-9 to TRBJ1-3; TRBD1 matches at 9 bases. Germline V CDR1 and CDR2: SEHNR, FQNEAQ (reference sequence). This CDR3 has 16 amino acids. V lost 2 bases to trimming and J lost 2 bases; unmatched junction nucleotides: 4. The CDR3 coding sequence is TGTGCCAGCAGCTTATGGACAGGGGAGACTGGAAACACCATATATTTT. Residues: CASSLWTGETGNTIYF.

The rearrangement joins TRBV29-1 to TRBJ2-4; 9 nucleotides line up with TRBD2. Germline V gives CDR1 SQVTM, CDR2 ANQGSEA. V lost 3 bases to trimming and J lost 3 bases; unmatched junction nucleotides: 3. The CDR3 covers 14 residues. In DNA form, the CDR3 reads TGCAGCGTTGAGGGGCGGGAGGGCAAAAACATTCAGTACTTC. Translation: CSVEGREGKNIQYF.

In its sample, this clone was seen once. The V call is TRBV5-1, the J call TRBJ2-1; D is ambiguous. The CDR3 has 14 residues. Trimming stripped 1 base from V and 0 bases from J, with 5 bases between. In germline, CDR1 is SGHRS, CDR2 YFSETQ. The CDR3, as DNA: TGCGCCAGCAGCTTGCCCTACTCCTACAATGAGCAGTTCTTC. It specifies CASSLPYSYNEQFF.

V gene TRBV7-3 combines with J gene TRBJ2-5; D remains unclear. The germline V and J ends were trimmed by 5 bases and 4 bases, with 11 bases remaining between them. This CDR3 is built from 13 residues. In germline, CDR1 is SGHTA, CDR2 FQGTGA. The CDR3 sequence is CASSQANLETQYF. CDR3 nucleotides: TGTGCCAGCAGCCAAGCTAACCTAGAGACCCAGTACTTC.

This clone was observed a few times. This chain joins TRBV19 and TRBJ1-5; the match to TRBD1 covers 10 bases. The germline V gene encodes CDR1 LNHDA and CDR2 SQIVND (reference sequence). The V gene end was trimmed by 3 bases and the J gene end by 5 bases; junction bases not matched to a gene: 10. The CDR3 is made up of 17 amino acids. The CDR3 DNA reads TGTGCCAGTAGTATCCCTCCTCGGACAGGGGGACATCAGCCCCAGCATTTT. Encoded protein: CASSIPPRTGGHQPQHF.

This chain links TRBV10-1 with TRBJ2-3, with TRBD1 matching 8 bases. The J segment lost 4 bases and the V segment lost 6 bases, leaving 9 bases of the junction unmatched. CDR1 is WNHNN, CDR2 SYGVQD, per germline (reference sequence). The CDR3 is 15 amino acids. CDR3 in DNA: TGCGCCAGCAGAGATGGACAGGGTGGCGCAGATACGCAGTATTTT. Its translation is CASRDGQGGADTQYF.

The J gene is TRBJ1-2, the V gene TRBV6-6; D is ambiguous. The ends were cut back, 2 bases at V and 6 bases at J, with 13 bases in the middle. Germline V gives CDR1 MNHNY, CDR2 SVGAGI (reference sequence). CDR3 length: 14 residues. The CDR3 DNA follows: TGTGCCAGCAGTTACCTGGCAGGCCCGGATGGCTACACCTTC. Its protein product is CASSYLAGPDGYTF.

V and J are TRBV27 and TRBJ2-7; 9 nucleotides match TRBD1. The CDR3 has 13 amino acids. Germline lookup yields CDR1 MNHEY and CDR2 SMNVEV (reference sequence). J gave up 3 bases and V 6 bases, and 3 bases lay outside the gene matches. Here the CDR3 reads CASRQGQGYEQYF. In DNA form, the CDR3 reads TGTGCCAGCAGGCAGGGACAGGGCTACGAGCAGTACTTC.

The chain combines TRBV18 with TRBJ1-4; 8 nucleotides line up with TRBD1. The CDR3 runs to 15 residues. Germline V lookup: CDR1 KGHSH, CDR2 LQKENI. With V trimmed by 3 bases and J by 8 bases, 8 bases remained unmatched. The CDR3 coding sequence is TGTGCCAGCTCACCCCTTGGACAGGGAAACGAAAAACTGTTTTTT. Translation gives CASSPLGQGNEKLFF.

The genes are TRBV6-1 and TRBJ1-4; D is possibly TRBD1 (5 bases). V lost 6 bases, J lost 4 bases, and 9 bases lay in between. This CDR3 contains 13 residues. The germline V gene encodes CDR1 MNHNS and CDR2 SASEGT. The CDR3 protein is CASSRQFNEKLFF. The DNA of the CDR3 is TGTGCCAGCAGCCGACAGTTTAATGAAAAACTGTTTTTT.

The chain couples TRBV25-1 to TRBJ1-2, with TRBD1 matching over 11 bases. The CDR3 is 15 amino acids. The V gene's germline CDR1 is MGHDK and CDR2 SYGVNS. V was clipped by 8 bases and J by 3 bases; unmatched bases: 8. In nucleotides, the CDR3 is TGTGCCAGCGGATGGACAGGGGGCTCGGACTATGGCTACACCTTC. This encodes CASGWTGGSDYGYTF.

With regard to this clone: The identical CDR3 is also encoded by other nucleotide sequences in the sample. The V and J genes are TRBV28 and TRBJ1-2; D is uncertain. The CDR3 length is 13 residues. In germline, CDR1 is MDHEN, CDR2 SYDVKM. V was trimmed by 2 bases and J by 4 bases, leaving 8 bases between them. Written as DNA, the CDR3 is TGTGCCAGCAGTTTAGGCGGTTCCTATGGCTACACCTTC. Encoded protein: CASSLGGSYGYTF.

With respect to this clone: Relative to the germline gene, one junction end is altered; a read error may explain this. J is TRBJ1-1 and V is TRBV14, with 11 bases lining up with TRBD1. CDR3 length equals 18 residues. Germline assignment: CDR1 SGHDN and CDR2 FVKESK. DNA of the CDR3: TGTGCCAGCAGCCAACAACGGACAGGGGGCTGGCGGAACCCTGAAGCTTTCTTT. Its protein product is CASSQQRTGGWRNPEAFF.